Given below is one T cell receptor (beta chain) in context. The data were taken from a study of blood T cell repertoires in COVID-19. Overall study: Both acute and convalescent COVID-19 samples were obtained from the United States, Italy and Spain. T cells, B-cell-depleted T cells, or PBMCs supplied cDNA or gDNA.

Between the trimmed V and J ends, which lost 1 base and 6 bases, there was a span of 13 bases. CDR1 and CDR2 from the germline V gene are SGHTA and FQGNSA. The CDR3 runs 14 residues. Profiling relied on immunoSEQ multiplex PCR, and the TCRdb table lists in-frame clones only, not all of them. The profile shows about 480,000 clones, 85% to 90% of them singletons. The origin of this receptor is a woman between 35 and 50 years old who had recovered from COVID-19. The sample consisted of PBMCs or T cells enriched from blood (not recorded which). The V call is TRBV7-2, the J call TRBJ2-7; D perhaps matches TRBD1 (6 bases). The CDR3 reads CASSLDHDRSEQYF. The CDR3 DNA sequence: TGTGCCAGCAGCTTAGACCATGACAGGTCCGAGCAGTACTTC.